This T cell receptor beta chain was found in a study of blood T cells in healthy people across ages. Study-wide background: Template switching caught about one barcoded beta molecule for each two T cells.

It was with a sample-barcoded 5' primer and a J-beta primer mix that a second PCR of roughly 7 to 12 cycles was run. Every single cDNA molecule received a tag from a template-switch adaptor with 12 random nucleotides. Each CDR3 protein gets one entry after TCRdb re-called the 5' RACE reads with MiXCR. The sample includes roughly 1.9 million distinct CDR3 sequences, about 39% of them seen just once. For this clonotype: The antigen remains unidentified.

General study findings and limits: Conclusively comparing naive with antigen-experienced cells was impossible with unsorted PBMCs. Expanded clonotype changes were possibly confounded by unknown donor CMV status.

V gave up 0 bases and J gave up 4 bases, with 18 bases separating them. Germline V gives CDR1 LGHNA, CDR2 YNFKEQ. The CDR3 totals 17 residues. Sequencing was done on a sample of blood. This TCR came from a human donor in good health. The V gene is TRBV4-2, the J gene TRBJ1-2, with D hard to call. The chain's CDR3 is CASSQDITQLLAYGYTF. The CDR3 region has the DNA TGTGCCAGCAGCCAAGATATCACCCAGCTGTTGGCCTATGGCTACACCTTC.